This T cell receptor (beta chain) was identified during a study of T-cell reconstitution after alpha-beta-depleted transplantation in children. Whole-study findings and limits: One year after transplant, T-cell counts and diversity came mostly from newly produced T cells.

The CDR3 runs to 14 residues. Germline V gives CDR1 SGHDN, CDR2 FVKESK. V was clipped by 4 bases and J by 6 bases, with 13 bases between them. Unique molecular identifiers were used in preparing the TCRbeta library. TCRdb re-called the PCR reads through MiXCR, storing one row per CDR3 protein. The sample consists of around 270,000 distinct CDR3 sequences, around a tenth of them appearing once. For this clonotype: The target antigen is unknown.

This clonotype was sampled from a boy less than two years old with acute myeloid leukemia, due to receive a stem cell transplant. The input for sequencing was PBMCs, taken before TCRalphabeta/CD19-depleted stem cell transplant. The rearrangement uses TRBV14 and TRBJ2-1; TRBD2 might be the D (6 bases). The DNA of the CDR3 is TGTGCCAGCAGCCGTCGGACTATCCTCAATGAGCAGTTCTTC. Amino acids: CASSRRTILNEQFF.